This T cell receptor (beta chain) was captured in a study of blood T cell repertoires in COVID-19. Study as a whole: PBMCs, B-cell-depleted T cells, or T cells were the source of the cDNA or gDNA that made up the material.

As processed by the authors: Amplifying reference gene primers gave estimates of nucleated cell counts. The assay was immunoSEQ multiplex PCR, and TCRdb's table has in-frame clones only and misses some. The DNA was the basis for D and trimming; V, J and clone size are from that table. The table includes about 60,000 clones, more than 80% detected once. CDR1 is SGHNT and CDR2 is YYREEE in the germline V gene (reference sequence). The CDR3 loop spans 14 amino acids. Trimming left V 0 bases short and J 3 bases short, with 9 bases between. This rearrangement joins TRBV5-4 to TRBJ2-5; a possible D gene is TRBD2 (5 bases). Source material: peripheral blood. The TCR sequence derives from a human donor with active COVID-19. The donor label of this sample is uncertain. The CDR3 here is CASSLVWEKETQYF. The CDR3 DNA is TGTGCCAGCAGCTTGGTTTGGGAGAAAGAGACCCAGTACTTC.